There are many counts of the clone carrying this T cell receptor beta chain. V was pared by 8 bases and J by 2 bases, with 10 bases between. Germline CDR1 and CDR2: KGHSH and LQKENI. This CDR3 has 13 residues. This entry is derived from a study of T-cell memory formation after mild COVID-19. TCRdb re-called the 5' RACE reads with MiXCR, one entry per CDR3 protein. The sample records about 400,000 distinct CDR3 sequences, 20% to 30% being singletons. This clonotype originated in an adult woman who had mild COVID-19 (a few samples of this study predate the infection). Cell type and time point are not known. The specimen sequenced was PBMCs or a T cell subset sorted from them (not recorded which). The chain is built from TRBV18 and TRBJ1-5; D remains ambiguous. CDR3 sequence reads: CASSPGRNQPQHF. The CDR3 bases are TGTGCCAGCAGCCCGGGCCGCAATCAGCCCCAGCATTTT.